The 2 T cell receptor beta chains below come from one sample, sequenced in a study of cytomegalovirus exposure and HLA in healthy donors. The PCR was carried out with 60 Vbeta primers and 13 Jbeta primers. The repertoire was sequenced with immunoSEQ multiplex PCR; TCRdb's copy has only in-frame clones and lacks some. The sample carries approximately 83,000 clones, 80% recorded once. Sequencing was carried out using PBMCs. Receptors originate from a young man in good health and CMV-seronegative.

This CDR3 is CASSPQGAGANVLTF. In DNA form, the CDR3 reads TGTGCCAGCAGCCCTCAGGGTGCTGGGGCCAACGTCCTGACTTTC. This chain connects TRBV7-3 to TRBJ2-6; a weak D match, TRBD1 (5 bases). Germline CDR1 reads SGHTA; CDR2 reads FQGTGA. The CDR3 is 15 residues long. V dropped 5 bases and J dropped 2 bases, with 10 bases sitting between them.

The V call is TRBV6-1, the J call TRBJ1-1; 8 bases fit TRBD1. V gave up 6 bases and J gave up 3 bases; unmatched junction bases: 9. The CDR3 extends over 15 amino acids. Germline V CDR1 and CDR2: MNHNS, SASEGT. Here the CDR3 DNA reads TGTGCCAGCAGGAGACTGACAGGGGAGGACACTGAAGCTTTCTTT. Amino acids: CASRRLTGEDTEAFF.